These 10 T cell receptor beta chains came from one sample sequenced in a study of cytomegalovirus exposure and HLA in healthy donors. 13 Jbeta primers and 60 Vbeta primers were used for the PCR. Some clones are missing from TCRdb's copy, which holds only in-frame ones; the method was immunoSEQ multiplex PCR. Altogether more than 140,000 clones are present, 75% to 80% being singletons, with the ten largest covering about 0.66%. Sequencing was performed on PBMCs. The receptors originated from a male donor in good health and CMV-seronegative.

V and J are TRBV7-6 and TRBJ2-5; 8 bases fit TRBD2. The V gene's germline CDR1 is SGHVS and CDR2 FNYEAQ. CDR3 length: 17 amino acids. After removal of 5 bases from V and 5 bases from J, the junction contained 16 bases not matched to a gene. CDR3 nucleotide sequence: TGTGCCAGCAGCCCTCCCCCCAGCGGGAGAGGGGGGGAGACCCAGTACTTC. Translation gives CASSPPPSGRGGETQYF. Filled out from reference TRBV7-6 and TRBJ2-5, the complete variable domain reads GAGVSQSPRYKVTKRGQDVALRCDPISGHVSLYWYRQALGQGPEFLTYFNYEAQQDKSGLPNDRFSAERPEGSISTLTIQRTEQRDSAMYRCASSPPPSGRGGETQYFGPGTRLLVL.

J is TRBJ1-1 and V is TRBV11-2; D gene ambiguous. V lost 0 bases and J 6 bases, leaving 5 bases between the germline ends. Germline-derived CDR1 and CDR2 are SGHAT and FQNNGV. The CDR3 has 12 amino acids. The CDR3 here is CASSLDVAEAFF. CDR3 DNA sequence: TGTGCCAGCAGCTTAGATGTCGCTGAAGCTTTCTTT.

J is TRBJ1-6 and V is TRBV5-4, with 8 nucleotides matching TRBD1. The CDR3 runs to 14 residues. Trimming cost V 3 bases and J 6 bases; bases outside gene matches: 2. Germline values: CDR1 SGHNT, CDR2 YYREEE (reference sequence). The CDR3 nucleotides read TGTGCCAGCAGCTCGGGACAGGTTAATTCACCCCTCCACTTT. It codes for CASSSGQVNSPLHF.

The chain links TRBV27 to TRBJ1-2; perhaps TRBD1 as D (6 bases). The CDR3 runs 14 residues. With 2 bases removed from V and 4 bases from J, the gap between germline ends came to 11 bases. Germline V gene data show CDR1 as MNHEY and CDR2 as SMNVEV (reference sequence). The CDR3 loop is CASSLNRVTYGYTF. CDR3 nucleotide sequence: TGTGCCAGCAGTTTAAACAGGGTTACCTATGGCTACACCTTC.

The rearrangement uses TRBV5-1 and TRBJ1-4; 9 bases fit TRBD1. Germline lookup yields CDR1 SGHRS and CDR2 YFSETQ. The CDR3 runs to 15 residues. Losses at the gene ends were 3 bases for V and 5 bases for J; bases not matched to a gene: 5. The CDR3 DNA sequence: TGCGCCAGCAGCTCGATCGGGACAGGGAATGAAAAACTGTTTTTT. This gives the protein CASSSIGTGNEKLFF.

The table lists this clone with a few counts. The chain has TRBV15 and TRBJ2-7; TRBD1 matches 9 bases. Losses at the gene ends were 0 bases for V and 1 base for J; bases not matched to a gene: 1. The CDR3 spans 15 residues. Germline V lookup: CDR1 LNHNV, CDR2 YYDKDF (reference sequence). CDR3 bases: TGTGCCACCAGCAGAGAGACAGGGGGTTCCTACGAGCAGTACTTC. Translation gives CATSRETGGSYEQYF.

The chain joins TRBV5-8 to TRBJ1-4; 7 nucleotides agree with TRBD1. Unmatched junction bases numbered 5, after V lost 0 bases and J lost 6 bases. CDR1 is SGHTS and CDR2 is YDEGEE in the germline V gene. The CDR3 contains 15 residues. The CDR3 spells CASSLAGRGDEKLFF. CDR3 in DNA: TGTGCCAGCAGCTTGGCAGGCAGGGGGGATGAAAAACTGTTTTTT.

The chain couples TRBV27 to TRBJ2-7; 7 nucleotides match TRBD1. The CDR3 runs 16 residues. With 1 base clipped from V and 1 base from J, the junction kept 7 bases outside the gene matches. Germline V gene sequence: CDR1 MNHEY, CDR2 SMNVEV (reference sequence). The CDR3 DNA is TGTGCCAGCAGTTTATTACGGCAGGGGGTTTCCTACGAGCAGTACTTC. Protein sequence: CASSLLRQGVSYEQYF.

V gene TRBV19 combines with J gene TRBJ1-2; 9 bases fit TRBD1. Germline lookup yields CDR1 LNHDA and CDR2 SQIVND (reference sequence). The CDR3 spans 14 residues. After removal of 9 bases from V and 8 bases from J, the junction contained 13 bases not matched to a gene. CDR3 sequence: CASQPTQGARGYTF. The CDR3 nucleotides read TGTGCCAGCCAGCCCACACAGGGGGCGCGGGGCTACACCTTC.

This clone was found a few times. The V gene is TRBV9, the J gene TRBJ1-2; 7 bases are a match to TRBD1. Trimming removed 4 bases from V and 3 bases from J; junction bases left unmatched: 9. The CDR3 is made up of 15 amino acids. Germline V gene lookup returns CDR1 SGDLS and CDR2 YYNGEE. CDR3: CASSSSDRRHYGYTF. The DNA of the CDR3 is TGTGCCAGCAGCTCCTCGGACAGGCGACACTATGGCTACACCTTC.